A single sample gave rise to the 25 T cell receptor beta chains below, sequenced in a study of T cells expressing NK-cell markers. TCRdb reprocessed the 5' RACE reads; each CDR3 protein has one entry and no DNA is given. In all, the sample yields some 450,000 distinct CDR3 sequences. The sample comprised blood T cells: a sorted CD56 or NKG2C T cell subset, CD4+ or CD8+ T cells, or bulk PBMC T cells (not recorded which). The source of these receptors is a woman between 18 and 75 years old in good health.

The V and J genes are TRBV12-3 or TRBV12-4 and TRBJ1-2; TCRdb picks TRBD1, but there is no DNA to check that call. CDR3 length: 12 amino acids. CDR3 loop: CASTLGVGGYTF.

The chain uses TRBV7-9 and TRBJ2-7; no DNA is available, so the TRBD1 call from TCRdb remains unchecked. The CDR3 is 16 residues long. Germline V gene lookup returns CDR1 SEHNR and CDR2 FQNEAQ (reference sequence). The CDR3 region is CASSLVPGVGIYEQYF.

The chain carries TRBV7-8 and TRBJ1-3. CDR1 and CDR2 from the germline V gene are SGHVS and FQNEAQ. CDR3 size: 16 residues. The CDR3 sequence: CASSLLDRASGNTIYF.

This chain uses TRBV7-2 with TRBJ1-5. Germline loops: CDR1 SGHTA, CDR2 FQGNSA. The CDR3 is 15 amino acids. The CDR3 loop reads CASKTEVGSNQPQHF.

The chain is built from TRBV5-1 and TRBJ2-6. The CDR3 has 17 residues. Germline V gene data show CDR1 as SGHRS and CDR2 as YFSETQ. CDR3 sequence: CASSGWGTSSGANVLTF. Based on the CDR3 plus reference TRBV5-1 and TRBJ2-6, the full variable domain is KAGVTQTPRYLIKTRGQQVTLSCSPISGHRSVSWYQQTPGQGLQFLFEYFSETQRNKGNFPGRFSGRQFSNSRSEMNVSTLELGDSALYLCASSGWGTSSGANVLTFGAGSRLTVL.

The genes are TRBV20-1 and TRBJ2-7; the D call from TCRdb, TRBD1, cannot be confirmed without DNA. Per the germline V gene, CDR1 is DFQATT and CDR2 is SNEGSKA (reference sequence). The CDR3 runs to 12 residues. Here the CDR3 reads CSAPDRPYEQYF.

Here the CDR3 reads CASSEAAGRTYNEQFF. The rearrangement links TRBV6-1 to TRBJ2-1. CDR1 is MNHNS and CDR2 is SASEGT in the germline V gene. The CDR3 length is 16 residues.

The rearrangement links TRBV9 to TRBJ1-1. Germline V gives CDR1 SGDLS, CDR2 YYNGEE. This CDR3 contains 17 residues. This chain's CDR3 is CASSVAGRLDMNTEAFF.

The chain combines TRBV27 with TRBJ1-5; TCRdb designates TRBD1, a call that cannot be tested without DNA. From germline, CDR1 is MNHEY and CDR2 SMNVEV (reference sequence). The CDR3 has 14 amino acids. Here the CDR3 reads CASSLSPGLRPQHF.

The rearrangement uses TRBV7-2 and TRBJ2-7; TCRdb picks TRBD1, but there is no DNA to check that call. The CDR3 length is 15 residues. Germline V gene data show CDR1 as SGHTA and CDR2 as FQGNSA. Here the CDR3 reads CASSPRGREAYEQYF.

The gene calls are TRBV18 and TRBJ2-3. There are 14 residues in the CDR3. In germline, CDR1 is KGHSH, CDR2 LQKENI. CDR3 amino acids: CASSPRAVTDTQYF.

CDR3 loop: CASSFGGGEQYF. The V call is TRBV28, the J call TRBJ2-7; without DNA, the TCRdb call of TRBD1 cannot be checked. CDR3 length equals 12 residues. Looked up from germline, CDR1 is MDHEN and CDR2 is SYDVKM.

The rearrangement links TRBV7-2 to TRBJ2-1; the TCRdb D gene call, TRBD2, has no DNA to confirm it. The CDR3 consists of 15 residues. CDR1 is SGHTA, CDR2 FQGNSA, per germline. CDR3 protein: CASSLSGRTGNEQFF.

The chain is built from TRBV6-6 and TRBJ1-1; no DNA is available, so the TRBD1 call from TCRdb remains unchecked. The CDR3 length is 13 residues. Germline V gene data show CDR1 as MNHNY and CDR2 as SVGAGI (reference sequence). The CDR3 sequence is CASSPGTALEAFF.

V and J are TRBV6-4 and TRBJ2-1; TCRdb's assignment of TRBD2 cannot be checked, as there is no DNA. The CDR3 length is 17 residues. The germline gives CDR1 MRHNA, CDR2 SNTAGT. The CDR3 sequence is CASSPRVAGRSYNEQFF.

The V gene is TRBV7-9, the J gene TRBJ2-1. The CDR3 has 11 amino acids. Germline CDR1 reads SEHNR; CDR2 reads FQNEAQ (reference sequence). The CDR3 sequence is CASALADEQFF.

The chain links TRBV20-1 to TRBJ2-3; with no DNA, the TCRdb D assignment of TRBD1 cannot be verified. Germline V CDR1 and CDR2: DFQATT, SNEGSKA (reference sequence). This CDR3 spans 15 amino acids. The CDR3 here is CSAGDRVASTDTQYF.

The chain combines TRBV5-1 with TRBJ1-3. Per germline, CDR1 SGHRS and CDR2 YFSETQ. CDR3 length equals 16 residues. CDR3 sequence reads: CASSLASGSSGNTIYF.

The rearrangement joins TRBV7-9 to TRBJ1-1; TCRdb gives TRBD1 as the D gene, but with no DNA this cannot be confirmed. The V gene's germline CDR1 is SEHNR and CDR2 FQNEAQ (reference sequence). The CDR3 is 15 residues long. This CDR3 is CASQLNRGMNTEAFF. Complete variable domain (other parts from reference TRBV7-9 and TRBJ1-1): DTGVSQNPRHKITKRGQNVTFRCDPISEHNRLYWYRQTLGQGPEFLTYFQNEAQLEKSRLLSDRFSAERPKGSFSTLEIQRTEQGDSAMYLCASQLNRGMNTEAFFGQGTRLTVV.

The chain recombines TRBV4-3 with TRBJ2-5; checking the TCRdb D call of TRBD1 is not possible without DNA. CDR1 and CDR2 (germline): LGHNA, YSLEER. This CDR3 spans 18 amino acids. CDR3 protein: CASSQDSNLGRGLETQYF.

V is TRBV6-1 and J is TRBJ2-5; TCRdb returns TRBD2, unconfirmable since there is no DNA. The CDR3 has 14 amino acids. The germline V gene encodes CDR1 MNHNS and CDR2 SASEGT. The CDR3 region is CASSEQRTFGTQYF.

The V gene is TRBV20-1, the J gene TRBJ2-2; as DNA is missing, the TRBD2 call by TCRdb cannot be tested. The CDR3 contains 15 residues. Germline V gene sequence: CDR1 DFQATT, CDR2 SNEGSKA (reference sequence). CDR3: CSAIGGPSNTGELFF.

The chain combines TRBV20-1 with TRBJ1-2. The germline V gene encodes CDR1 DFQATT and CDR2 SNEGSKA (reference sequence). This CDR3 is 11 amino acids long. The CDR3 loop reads CSARRVTGYTF.

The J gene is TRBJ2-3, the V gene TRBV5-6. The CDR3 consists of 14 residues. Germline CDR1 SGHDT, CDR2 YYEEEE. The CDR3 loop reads CASSFLRGTDTQYF.

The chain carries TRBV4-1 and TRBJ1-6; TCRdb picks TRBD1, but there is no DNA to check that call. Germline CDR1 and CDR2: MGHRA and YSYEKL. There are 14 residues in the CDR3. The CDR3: CASSQEGQGPPLHF.